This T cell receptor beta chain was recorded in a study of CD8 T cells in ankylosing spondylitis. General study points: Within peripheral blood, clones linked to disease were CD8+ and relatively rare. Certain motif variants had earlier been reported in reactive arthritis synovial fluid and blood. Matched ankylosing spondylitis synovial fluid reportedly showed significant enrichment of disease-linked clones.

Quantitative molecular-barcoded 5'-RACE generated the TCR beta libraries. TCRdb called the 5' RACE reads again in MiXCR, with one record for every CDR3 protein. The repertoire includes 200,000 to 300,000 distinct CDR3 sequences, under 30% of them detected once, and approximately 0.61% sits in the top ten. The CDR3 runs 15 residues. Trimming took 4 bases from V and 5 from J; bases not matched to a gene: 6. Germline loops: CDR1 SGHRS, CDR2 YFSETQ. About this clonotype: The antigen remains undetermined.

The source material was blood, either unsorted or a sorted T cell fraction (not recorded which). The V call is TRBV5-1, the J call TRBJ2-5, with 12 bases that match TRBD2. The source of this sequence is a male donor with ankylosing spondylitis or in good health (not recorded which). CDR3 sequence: CASSRTGTSGETQYF. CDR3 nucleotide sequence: TGCGCCAGCAGCCGTACCGGGACTAGCGGGGAGACCCAGTACTTC. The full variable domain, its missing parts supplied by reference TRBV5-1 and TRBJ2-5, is KAGVTQTPRYLIKTRGQQVTLSCSPISGHRSVSWYQQTPGQGLQFLFEYFSETQRNKGNFPGRFSGRQFSNSRSEMNVSTLELGDSALYLCASSRTGTSGETQYFGPGTRLLVL.